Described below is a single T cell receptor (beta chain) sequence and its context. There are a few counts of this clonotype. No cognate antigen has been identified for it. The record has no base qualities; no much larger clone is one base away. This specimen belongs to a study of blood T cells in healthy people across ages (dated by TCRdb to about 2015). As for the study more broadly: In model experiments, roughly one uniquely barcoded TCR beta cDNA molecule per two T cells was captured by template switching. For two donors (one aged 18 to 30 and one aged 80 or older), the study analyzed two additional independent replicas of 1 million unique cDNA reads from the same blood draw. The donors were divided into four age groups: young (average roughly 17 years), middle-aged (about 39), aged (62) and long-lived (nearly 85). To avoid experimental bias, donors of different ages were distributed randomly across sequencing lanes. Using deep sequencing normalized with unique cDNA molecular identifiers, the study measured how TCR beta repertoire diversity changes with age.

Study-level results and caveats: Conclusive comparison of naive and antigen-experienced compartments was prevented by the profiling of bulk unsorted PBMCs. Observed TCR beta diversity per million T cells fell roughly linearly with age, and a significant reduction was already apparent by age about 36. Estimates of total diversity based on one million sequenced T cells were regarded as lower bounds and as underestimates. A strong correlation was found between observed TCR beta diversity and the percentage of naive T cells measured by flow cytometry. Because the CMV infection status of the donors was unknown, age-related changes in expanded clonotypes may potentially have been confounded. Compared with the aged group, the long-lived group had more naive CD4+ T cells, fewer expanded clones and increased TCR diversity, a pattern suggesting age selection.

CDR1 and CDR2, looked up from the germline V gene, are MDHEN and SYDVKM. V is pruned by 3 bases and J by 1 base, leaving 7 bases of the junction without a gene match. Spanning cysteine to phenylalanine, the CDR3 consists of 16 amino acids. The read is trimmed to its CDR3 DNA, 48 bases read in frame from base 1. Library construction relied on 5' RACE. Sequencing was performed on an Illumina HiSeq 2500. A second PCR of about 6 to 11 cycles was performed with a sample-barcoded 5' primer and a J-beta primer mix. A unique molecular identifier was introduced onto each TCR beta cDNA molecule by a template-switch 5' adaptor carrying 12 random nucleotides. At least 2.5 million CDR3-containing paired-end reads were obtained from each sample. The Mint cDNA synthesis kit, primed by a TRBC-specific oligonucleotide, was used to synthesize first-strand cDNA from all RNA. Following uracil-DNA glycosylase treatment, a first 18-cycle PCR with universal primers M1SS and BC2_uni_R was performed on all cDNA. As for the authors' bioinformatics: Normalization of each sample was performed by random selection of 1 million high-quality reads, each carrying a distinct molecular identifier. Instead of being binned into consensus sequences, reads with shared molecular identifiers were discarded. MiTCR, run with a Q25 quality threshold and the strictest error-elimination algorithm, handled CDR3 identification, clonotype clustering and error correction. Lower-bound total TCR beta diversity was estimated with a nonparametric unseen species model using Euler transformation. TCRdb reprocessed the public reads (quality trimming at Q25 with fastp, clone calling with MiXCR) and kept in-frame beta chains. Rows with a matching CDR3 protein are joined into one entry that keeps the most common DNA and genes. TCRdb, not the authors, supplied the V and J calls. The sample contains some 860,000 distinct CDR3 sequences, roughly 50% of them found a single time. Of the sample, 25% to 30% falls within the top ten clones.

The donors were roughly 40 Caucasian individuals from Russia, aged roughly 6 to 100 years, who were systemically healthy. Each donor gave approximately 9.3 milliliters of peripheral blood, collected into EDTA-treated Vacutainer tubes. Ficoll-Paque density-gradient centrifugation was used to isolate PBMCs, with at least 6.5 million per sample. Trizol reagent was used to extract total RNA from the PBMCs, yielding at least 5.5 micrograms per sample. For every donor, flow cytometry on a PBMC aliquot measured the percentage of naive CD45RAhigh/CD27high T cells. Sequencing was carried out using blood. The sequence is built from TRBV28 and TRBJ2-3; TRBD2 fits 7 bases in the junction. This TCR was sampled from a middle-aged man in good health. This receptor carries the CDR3 CASSLGAGSGTDTQYF. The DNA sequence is TGTGCCAGCAGTTTGGGAGCGGGAAGTGGCACAGATACGCAGTATTTT.